This entry describes one T cell receptor beta chain. These data belong to a study of blood T cell repertoires in COVID-19. Background on the study: Acute-phase and convalescent COVID-19 samples originated in the United States, Italy and Spain. Nucleic acid was either cDNA or gDNA, and it came from T cells, B-cell-depleted T cells, or PBMCs.

The CDR3 has 13 amino acids. Unmatched junction bases numbered 3, after V lost 2 bases and J lost 7 bases. Germline V gene sequence: CDR1 SGHRS, CDR2 YFSETQ. Per the authors' pipeline: The assay estimated nucleated cells by amplifying reference gene primers. Only in-frame clones appear in the TCRdb table, and some are missing; sequencing was by immunoSEQ multiplex PCR. D and trimming come from the DNA, and the V and J calls and clone size come from that table. The table lists a few hundred thousand clones, around four fifths of them singletons. The chain carries TRBV5-1 and TRBJ2-1; 7 bases fit TRBD2. The receptor's source is a woman aged 50 to 65 with acute or convalescent COVID-19. The specimen was peripheral blood. The CDR3 DNA reads as TGCGCCAGCAGCTTAGGCGGGAGTAATGAGCAGTTCTTC. Its protein product is CASSLGGSNEQFF.